Below, 6 T cell receptor beta chains from the same sample are listed, as sequenced in a study of patients and donors after allogeneic stem cell transplantation (dated by TCRdb to about 2020). The library came from RT-PCR. Sequenced on a NextSeq 550. The raw public reads went through TCRdb reprocessing: fastp at Q25, MiXCR clone calling, in-frame beta chains kept. Duplicate CDR3 protein sequences are folded into a single record with the most common DNA and genes. This sample gives 200,000 to 250,000 distinct CDR3 sequences in total; over 12% of them show up just once. Of the sample, roughly 12% falls within the top ten clones. Specimen: blood, either unsorted or a sorted T cell fraction (not recorded which). Receptors were obtained from a human donor who was either an allogeneic HSCT recipient or a stem cell or donor lymphocyte infusion donor (not recorded which). It is not recorded whose cells these are; they may come from a transplant donor.

Points on this clonotype: A much larger clone sits a single nucleotide away, making a read error possible. The V call is TRBV2, the J call TRBJ2-3; 8 nucleotides line up with TRBD2. This CDR3 contains 16 residues. J was trimmed by 4 bases and V by 8 bases; bases with no gene match: 14. Germline loops: CDR1 SNHLY, CDR2 FYNNEI. CDR3 amino acids: CASDDGRAFGADTQYF. The CDR3 DNA reads TGTGCCAGCGATGACGGGAGGGCCTTTGGCGCAGATACGCAGTATTTT. The variable domain in full, with the rest retrieved from reference TRBV2 and TRBJ2-3, is EPEVTQTPSHQVTQMGQEVILRCVPISNHLYFYWYRQILGQKVEFLVSFYNNEISEKSEIFDDQFSVERPDGSNFTLKIRSTKLEDSAMYFCASDDGRAFGADTQYFGPGTRLTVL.

The rearrangement joins TRBV5-1 to TRBJ2-2, with 9 positions matching TRBD1. Germline CDR1 is SGHRS and CDR2 is YFSETQ. The CDR3 loop spans 17 amino acids. The V gene end was trimmed by 4 bases and the J gene end by 0 bases; junction bases not matched to a gene: 7. The CDR3 DNA reads TGCGCCAGCAGCCGTACGGGACAGGGCTCGAACACCGGGGAGCTGTTTTTT. This sequence encodes CASSRTGQGSNTGELFF.

The chain has TRBV6-1 and TRBJ2-3, with TRBD2 identical over 8 bases. The CDR3 has 16 amino acids. Trimming cost V 6 bases and J 2 bases; bases outside gene matches: 10. Germline V gives CDR1 MNHNS, CDR2 SASEGT. The chain's CDR3 is CASRRFGRGDTDTQYF. The CDR3 nucleotides are TGTGCCAGCAGGCGGTTCGGGCGGGGGGACACAGATACGCAGTATTTT.

This clonotype has more than one count but fewer than ten. The chain joins TRBV29-1 to TRBJ1-1; 8 bases fit TRBD1. The V gene's germline CDR1 is SQVTM and CDR2 ANQGSEA. Losses at the gene ends were 4 bases for V and 2 bases for J; bases not matched to a gene: 3. This CDR3 region has 13 residues. The chain's CDR3 is CSVGQGKNTEAFF. CDR3 coding DNA: TGCAGCGTTGGACAGGGGAAAAACACTGAAGCTTTCTTT. The full variable domain, with the rest looked up from reference TRBV29-1 and TRBJ1-1, is SAVISQKPSRDICQRGTSLTIQCQVDSQVTMMFWYRQQPGQSLTLIATANQGSEATYESGFVIDKFPISRPNLTFSTLTVSNMSPEDSSIYLCSVGQGKNTEAFFGQGTRLTVV.

J is TRBJ2-2 and V is TRBV12-3 or TRBV12-4; 8 bases match TRBD2. This CDR3 contains 15 residues. V shed 3 bases, J shed 7 bases, and the junction held 7 bases outside the gene matches. The CDR3 nucleotides are TGTGCCAGCAGTTTTACCGGGGGGGCCGGCGGGGAGCTGTTTTTT. Translation: CASSFTGGAGGELFF.

This clonotype turned up a few times. This CDR3 is CASSLGGQIQETQYF. In DNA form, the CDR3 reads TGTGCCAGCAGCTTAGGTGGTCAGATTCAAGAGACCCAGTACTTC. The chain recombines TRBV11-2 with TRBJ2-5; D gene unclear. Looked up from germline, CDR1 is SGHAT and CDR2 is FQNNGV. Trimming cost V 1 base and J 2 bases, with 11 bases left between them. The CDR3 is made up of 15 amino acids. The whole variable domain, remainder taken from reference TRBV11-2 and TRBJ2-5, is EAGVAQSPRYKIIEKRQSVAFWCNPISGHATLYWYQQILGQGPKLLIQFQNNGVVDDSQLPKDRFSAERLKGVDSTLKIQPAKLEDSAVYLCASSLGGQIQETQYFGPGTRLLVL.